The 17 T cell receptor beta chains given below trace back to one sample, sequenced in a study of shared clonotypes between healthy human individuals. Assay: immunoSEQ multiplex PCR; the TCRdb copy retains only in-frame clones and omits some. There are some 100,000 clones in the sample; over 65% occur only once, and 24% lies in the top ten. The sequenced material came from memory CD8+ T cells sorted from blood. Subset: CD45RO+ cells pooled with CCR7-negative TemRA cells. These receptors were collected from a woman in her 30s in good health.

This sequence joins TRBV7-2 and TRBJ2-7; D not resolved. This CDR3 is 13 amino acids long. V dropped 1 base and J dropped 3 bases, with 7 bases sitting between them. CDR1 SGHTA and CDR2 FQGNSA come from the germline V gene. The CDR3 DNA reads TGTGCCAGCAGCTTAGGTCCAAACTACGAGCAGTACTTC. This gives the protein CASSLGPNYEQYF.

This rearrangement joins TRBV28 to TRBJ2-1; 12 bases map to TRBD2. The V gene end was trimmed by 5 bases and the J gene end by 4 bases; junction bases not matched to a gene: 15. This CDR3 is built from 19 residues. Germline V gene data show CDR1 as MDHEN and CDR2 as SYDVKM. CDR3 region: CASSPLILAGGPGYNEQFF. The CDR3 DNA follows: TGTGCCAGCAGTCCCCTTATTCTAGCGGGAGGGCCGGGATACAATGAGCAGTTCTTC.

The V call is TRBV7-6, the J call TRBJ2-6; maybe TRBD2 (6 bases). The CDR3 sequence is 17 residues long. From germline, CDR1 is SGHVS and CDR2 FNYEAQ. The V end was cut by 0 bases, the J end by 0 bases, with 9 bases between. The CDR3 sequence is CASSLAGGFSGANVLTF. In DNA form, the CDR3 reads TGTGCCAGCAGCTTAGCGGGGGGATTCTCTGGGGCCAACGTCCTGACTTTC.

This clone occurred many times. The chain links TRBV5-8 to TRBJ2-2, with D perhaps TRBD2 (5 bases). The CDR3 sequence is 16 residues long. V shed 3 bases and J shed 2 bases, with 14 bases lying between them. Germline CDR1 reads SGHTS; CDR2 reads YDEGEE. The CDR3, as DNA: TGTGCCAGCAGCTCGACGGGGAGTGTTAACACCGGGGAGCTGTTTTTT. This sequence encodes CASSSTGSVNTGELFF. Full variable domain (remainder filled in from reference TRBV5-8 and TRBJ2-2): EAGVTQSPTHLIKTRGQQATLRCSPISGHTSVYWYQQALGLGLQFLLWYDEGEERNRGNFPPRFSGRQFPNYSSELNVNALELEDSALYLCASSSTGSVNTGELFFGEGSRLTVL.

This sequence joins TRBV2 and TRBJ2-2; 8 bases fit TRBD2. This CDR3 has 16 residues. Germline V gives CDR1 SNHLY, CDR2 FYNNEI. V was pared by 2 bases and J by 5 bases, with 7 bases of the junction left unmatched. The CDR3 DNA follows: TGTGCCAGCAGTGAATGGCTAGCGGGTTTGACCGGGGAGCTGTTTTTT. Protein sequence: CASSEWLAGLTGELFF.

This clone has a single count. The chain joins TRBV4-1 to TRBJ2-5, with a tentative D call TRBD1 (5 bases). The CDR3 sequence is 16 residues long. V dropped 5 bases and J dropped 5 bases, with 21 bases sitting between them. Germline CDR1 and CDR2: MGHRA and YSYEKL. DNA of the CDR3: TGCGCCAGCAGCTGGTGGACATTGGGGCCTAAGGAGACCCAGTACTTC. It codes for CASSWWTLGPKETQYF.

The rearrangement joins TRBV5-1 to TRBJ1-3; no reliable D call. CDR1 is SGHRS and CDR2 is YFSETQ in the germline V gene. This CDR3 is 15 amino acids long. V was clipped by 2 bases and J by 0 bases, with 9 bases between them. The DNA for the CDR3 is TGCGCCAGCAGCTTAGGCGCCCGCTCTGGAAACACCATATATTTT. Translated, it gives CASSLGARSGNTIYF.

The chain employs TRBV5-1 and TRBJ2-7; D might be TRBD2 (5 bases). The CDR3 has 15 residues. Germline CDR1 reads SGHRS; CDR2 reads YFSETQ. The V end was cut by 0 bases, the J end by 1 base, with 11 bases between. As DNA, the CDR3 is TGCGCCAGCAGCTTGGTTGGCGAGGGTTCCTACGAGCAGTACTTC. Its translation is CASSLVGEGSYEQYF.

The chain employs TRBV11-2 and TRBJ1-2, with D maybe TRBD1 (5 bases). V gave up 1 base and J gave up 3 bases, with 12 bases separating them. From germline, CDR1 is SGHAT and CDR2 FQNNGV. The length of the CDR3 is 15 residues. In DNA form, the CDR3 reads TGTGCCAGCAGCTTAGGGGGGAGAGGAGACTATGGCTACACCTTC. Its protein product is CASSLGGRGDYGYTF.

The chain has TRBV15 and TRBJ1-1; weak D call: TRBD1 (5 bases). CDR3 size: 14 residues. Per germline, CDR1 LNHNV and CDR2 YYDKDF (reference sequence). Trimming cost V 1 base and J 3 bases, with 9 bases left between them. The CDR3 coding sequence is TGTGCCACCAGCAGAGGGGGCGCGGACACTGAAGCTTTCTTT. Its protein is CATSRGGADTEAFF.

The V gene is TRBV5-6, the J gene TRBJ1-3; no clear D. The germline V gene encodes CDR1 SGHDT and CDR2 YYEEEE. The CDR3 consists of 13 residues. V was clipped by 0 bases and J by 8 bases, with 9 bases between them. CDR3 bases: TGTGCCAGCAGCTTGGAGGAGGGAGACACCATATATTTT. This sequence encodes CASSLEEGDTIYF.

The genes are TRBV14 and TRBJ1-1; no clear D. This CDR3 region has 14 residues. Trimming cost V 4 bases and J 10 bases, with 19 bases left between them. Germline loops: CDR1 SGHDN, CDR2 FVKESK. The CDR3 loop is CASSPPGGLLVAFF. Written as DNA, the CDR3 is TGTGCCAGCAGCCCACCGGGCGGCCTTCTGGTAGCTTTCTTT.

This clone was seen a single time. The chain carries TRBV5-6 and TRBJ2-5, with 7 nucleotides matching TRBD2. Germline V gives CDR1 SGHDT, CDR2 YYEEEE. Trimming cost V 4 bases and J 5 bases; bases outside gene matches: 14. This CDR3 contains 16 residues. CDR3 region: CASSISSRDYVETQYF. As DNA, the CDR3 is TGTGCCAGCAGCATCTCGTCCCGGGACTATGTCGAGACCCAGTACTTC.

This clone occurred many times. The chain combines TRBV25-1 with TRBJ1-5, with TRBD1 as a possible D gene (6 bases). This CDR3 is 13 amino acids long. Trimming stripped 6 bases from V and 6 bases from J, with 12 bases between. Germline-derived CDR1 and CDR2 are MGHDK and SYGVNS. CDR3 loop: CASRGGGSQPQHF. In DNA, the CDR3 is TGTGCCAGCAGGGGAGGGGGAAGTCAGCCCCAGCATTTT.

CDR3 nucleotides: TGTGCCAGCAGCTTAGAACACAGCTCACAAAGTCGGGCCAACGTCCTGACTTTC. Protein sequence: CASSLEHSSQSRANVLTF. This chain joins TRBV7-4 and TRBJ2-6; D is ambiguous. Per germline, CDR1 SGHVT and CDR2 SQSDAQ. This CDR3 region has 18 residues. V was cut by 1 base and J by 5 bases, with 18 bases left in between.

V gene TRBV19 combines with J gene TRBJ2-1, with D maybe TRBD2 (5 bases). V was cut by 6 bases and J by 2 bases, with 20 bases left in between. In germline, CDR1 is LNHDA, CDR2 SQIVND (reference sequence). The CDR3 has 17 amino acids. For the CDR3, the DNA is TGTGCCAGTAGCCCAGCATTTCGCGGGCCCGCCTACAATGAGCAGTTCTTC. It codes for CASSPAFRGPAYNEQFF.

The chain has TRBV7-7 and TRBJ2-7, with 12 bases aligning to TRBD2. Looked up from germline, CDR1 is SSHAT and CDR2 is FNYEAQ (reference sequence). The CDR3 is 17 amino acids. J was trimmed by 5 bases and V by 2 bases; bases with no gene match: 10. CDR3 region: CASSLISRLAGDHEQYF. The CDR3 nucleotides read TGTGCCAGCAGCTTAATTAGTAGACTAGCGGGAGACCACGAGCAGTACTTC. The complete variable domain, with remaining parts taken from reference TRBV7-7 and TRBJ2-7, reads GAGVSQSPRYKVTKRGQDVTLRCDPISSHATLYWYQQALGQGPEFLTYFNYEAQPDKSGLPSDRFSAERPEGSISTLTIQRTEQRDSAMYRCASSLISRLAGDHEQYFGPGTRLTVT.